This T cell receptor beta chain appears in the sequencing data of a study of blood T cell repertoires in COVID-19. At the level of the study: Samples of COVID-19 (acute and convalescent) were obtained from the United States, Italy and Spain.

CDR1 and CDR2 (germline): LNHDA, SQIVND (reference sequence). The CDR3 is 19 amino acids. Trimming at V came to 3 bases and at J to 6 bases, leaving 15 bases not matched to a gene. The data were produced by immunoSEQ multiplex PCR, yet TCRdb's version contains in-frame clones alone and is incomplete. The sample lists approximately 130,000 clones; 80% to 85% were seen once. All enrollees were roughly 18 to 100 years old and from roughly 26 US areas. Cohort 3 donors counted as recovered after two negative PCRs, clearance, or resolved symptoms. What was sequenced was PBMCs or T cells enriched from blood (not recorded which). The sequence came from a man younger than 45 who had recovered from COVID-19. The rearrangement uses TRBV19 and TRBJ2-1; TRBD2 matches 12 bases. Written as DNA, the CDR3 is TGTGCCAGTAGTATCCGACTAGCGGGAGTCCTAGTTCTCGGCAATGAGCAGTTCTTC. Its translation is CASSIRLAGVLVLGNEQFF.